These T cell receptor beta chains were read from a single sample in a study of T cell responses to AZD1222 COVID-19 vaccine. The repertoire was sequenced with immunoSEQ multiplex PCR; TCRdb's copy has only in-frame clones and lacks some. The sample holds around 30,000 clones, about 93% seen once. The sample in question was peripheral blood, obtained on day 0 of AZD1222 vaccination. The receptors stem from an adult in good health. Each CDR3 is given with its conserved first and last residue. D genes are given only for firm matches. Clone sizes are given selectively: once, few, many, or a class where the clone is expanded.

TRBJ1-3,TRBD1,TRBV11-2,.,TGTGCCAGCAGCTCCGACAGGGGGGTAGGAAACACCATATATTTT,CASSSDRGVGNTIYF
TRBJ2-1,.,TRBV12-2,.,TGTGCAAGTCGCTTGATTTCGGGACCTTCCGACAATGAGCAGTTCTTC,CASRLISGPSDNEQFF
TRBJ2-7,TRBD1,TRBV7-2,.,TGTGCCAGCAGCTTATCCCGGGACAGGTCCTACGAGCAGTACTTC,CASSLSRDRSYEQYF
TRBJ1-1,.,TRBV3-1/TRBV3-2,.,TGTGCCAGCAGCCAAGTAATAGAGGCTGAAGCTTTCTTT,CASSQVIEAEAFF
TRBJ1-2,.,TRBV9,.,TGTGCCAGCAGCGACCGGGACACCTATGGCTACACCTTC,CASSDRDTYGYTF
TRBJ2-3,TRBD2,TRBV19,.,TGTGCCAGTAGTATCCTAGCGGGAGAATATACGCAGTATTTT,CASSILAGEYTQYF
TRBJ1-6,.,TRBV3-1/TRBV3-2,.,TGTGCCAGCAGCCAGGGGTCGGGACGCTATAATTCACCCCTCCACTTT,CASSQGSGRYNSPLHF
TRBJ1-5,.,TRBV7-9,once,TGTGCCAGCAGCAATTCAGGGGCTCAAAATCAGCCCCAGCATTTT,CASSNSGAQNQPQHF
TRBJ1-1,TRBD1,TRBV6-5,.,TGTGCCAGCAGTCCAAGGACAGGGGGTATCACTGAAGCTTTCTTT,CASSPRTGGITEAFF
TRBJ1-3,TRBD1,TRBV7-9,.,TGTGCCAGCAGTTCCCGACAGGGGGAATACAGAAACACCATATATTTT,CASSSRQGEYRNTIYF
TRBJ2-2,TRBD1,TRBV5-5,.,TGTGCCAGCAGCTCAATGTCCTCCGGGACAGTTTATTCCGGGGAGCTGTTTTTT,CASSSMSSGTVYSGELFF
TRBJ2-7,TRBD2,TRBV7-2,.,TGTGCCAGCAGCTTAAGTCGGGACTACAGGGAGCAGTACTTC,CASSLSRDYREQYF
TRBJ1-5,TRBD1,TRBV30,once,TGTGCCTGGAGTTCGCGCGGGACAGGGGGTAAGCCCCAGCATTTT,CAWSSRGTGGKPQHF
TRBJ1-1,.,TRBV11-3,.,TGTGCCAGCGGGGGCACTGAAGCTTTCTTT,CASGGTEAFF
TRBJ1-1,.,TRBV15,.,TGTGCCACCGCTTGGGTAGTGAACACTGAAGCTTTCTTT,CATAWVVNTEAFF
TRBJ1-1,TRBD1,TRBV7-9,.,TGTGCCAGCAGTCCGGGGACAGGGGGAGCTTTCTTT,CASSPGTGGAFF
TRBJ1-1,.,TRBV28,.,TGTGCCAGCAGTTTCCGGAGCGACACTGAAGCTTTCTTT,CASSFRSDTEAFF
TRBJ2-3,.,TRBV3-1/TRBV3-2,.,TGTGCCAGCAGCCAAGAGCGGCTAGCGAGACCCACAGATACGCAGTATTTT,CASSQERLARPTDTQYF
TRBJ2-1,TRBD2,TRBV18,once,TGTGCCAGCTCACCCACTAGCGGGAGTACCTCCTACAATGAGCAGTTCTTC,CASSPTSGSTSYNEQFF
TRBJ2-1,TRBD2,TRBV5-1,.,TGCGCCAGCACCCCGACAGTATTAGCGGGATCGTCCTACAATGAGCAGTTCTTC,CASTPTVLAGSSYNEQFF
TRBJ2-7,.,TRBV5-1,.,TGCGCCAGCAGCTCGCCCCCCTACGAGCAGTACTTC,CASSSPPYEQYF
TRBJ2-7,.,TRBV10-3,.,TGTGCCATCATAGCCTACGAGCAGTACTTC,CAIIAYEQYF
TRBJ2-2,.,TRBV5-1,.,TGCGCCAGCAGCGGCTCAGCGACGAACACCGGGGAGCTGTTTTTT,CASSGSATNTGELFF
TRBJ1-2,.,TRBV19,.,TGTGCCAGTAGTACGCGCCGGGATAACTATGGCTACACCTTC,CASSTRRDNYGYTF
TRBJ2-7,.,TRBV5-1,.,TGCGCCAGCAGCTTGGAGGTGAGCCTTTTTTCCTACGAGCAGTACTTC,CASSLEVSLFSYEQYF
TRBJ1-3,.,TRBV6-1,.,TGTGCCAGCAGTGAAGAAAGGCCGAGCTCTGGAAACACCATATATTTT,CASSEERPSSGNTIYF
TRBJ2-1,TRBD2,TRBV11-2,once,TGTGCCAGCAGGTTGGGGCTAGCGGGAGGGGGCGATGAGCAGTTCTTC,CASRLGLAGGGDEQFF
TRBJ1-5,.,TRBV5-5,.,TGTGCCAGCCTTCCCTACATGGGTAGCAATCAGCCCCAGCATTTT,CASLPYMGSNQPQHF
TRBJ2-2,.,TRBV10-3,.,TGTGCCATCAGTGAGCCAGGGGCGGACACCGGGGAGCTGTTTTTT,CAISEPGADTGELFF
TRBJ1-2,.,TRBV7-2,.,TGTGCCAGCAGCTTATTCGGCGTCGGGTCCGTTGGCTATGGCTACACCTTC,CASSLFGVGSVGYGYTF
TRBJ2-1,.,TRBV12-2,.,TGTGCAAGTCGCCCCTCCTTACAGAGCTCCTACAATGAGCAGTTCTTC,CASRPSLQSSYNEQFF
TRBJ1-5,.,TRBV6-2/TRBV6-3,.,TGTGCCAGCACCCCGGGGGGTCAGCCCCAGCATTTT,CASTPGGQPQHF
TRBJ2-7,.,TRBV6-5,.,TGTGCCAGCAGTTACGGCCCGGGCCCCTACGAGCAGTACTTC,CASSYGPGPYEQYF
TRBJ1-4,.,TRBV24-1,.,TGTGCCACCAGTGAAGGGACCGCTTCAACTAATGAAAAACTGTTTTTT,CATSEGTASTNEKLFF
TRBJ2-6,TRBD1,TRBV19,.,TGTGCCAGTAGTCCCGGACAGGGGAGCTCTGGGGCCAACGTCCTGACTTTC,CASSPGQGSSGANVLTF
TRBJ1-5,TRBD1,TRBV19,.,TGTGCCAGTAGTTTGTACAGGGGGGCCAATCAGCCCCAGCATTTT,CASSLYRGANQPQHF
TRBJ2-3,TRBD2,TRBV19,.,TGTGCCAGTAGTAGCGGGAGGGCCTGGGATACGCAGTATTTT,CASSSGRAWDTQYF
TRBJ1-1,TRBD1,TRBV29-1,.,TGCAGCGCTGGGACAGGGGGCGTGGGTACTGAAGCTTTCTTT,CSAGTGGVGTEAFF
TRBJ2-7,TRBD1,TRBV6-6,.,TGTGCCAGCAGTGACCGGACAGGAGCCTACGAGCAGTACTTC,CASSDRTGAYEQYF
TRBJ2-1,TRBD2,TRBV20-1,.,TGCAGTGCTAGTCGAGCGGGGGGGTACAATGAGCAGTTCTTC,CSASRAGGYNEQFF
TRBJ1-3,.,TRBV4-3,.,TGCGCCAGCAGCCAGACCGGGGACCCGCCTTTTGGAAACACCATATATTTT,CASSQTGDPPFGNTIYF
TRBJ1-1,.,TRBV2,.,TGTGCCAGCAGTGGTCAGCGTGGGGGAATGAACACTGAAGCTTTCTTT,CASSGQRGGMNTEAFF
TRBJ2-7,TRBD1,TRBV30,.,TGTGCCTGGAGGGGACAGGGGGCCAACGAGCAGTACTTC,CAWRGQGANEQYF
TRBJ2-2,TRBD2,TRBV5-4,once,TGTGCCAGCGGCCGCGGGGGGGCCGAAACCGGGGAGCTGTTTTTT,CASGRGGAETGELFF
TRBJ1-3,.,TRBV3-1/TRBV3-2,.,TGTGCCAGTAGCCCAGGGGCTGGAAACACCATATATTTT,CASSPGAGNTIYF
TRBJ1-5,.,TRBV30,.,TGTGCCTGGAGTGTGGCAGGAAGAGTTGATCAGCCCCAGCATTTT,CAWSVAGRVDQPQHF
TRBJ1-4,.,TRBV11-2,.,TGTGCCAGCAGCTCGTGGATGAGGACAACGACTAATGAAAAACTGTTTTTT,CASSSWMRTTTNEKLFF
TRBJ1-5,TRBD1,TRBV5-5,once,TGTGCCAGCAGCTTTACAGGGGGATCAGAACAGCCCCAGCATTTT,CASSFTGGSEQPQHF
TRBJ1-3,TRBD1,TRBV19,.,TGTGCCAGTCGTGGACAGGGCTTGGCTGGAAACACCATATATTTT,CASRGQGLAGNTIYF
TRBJ1-4,TRBD1,TRBV28,.,TGTGCCAGCAGTTTATCGACAGGGGGCGATGAAAAACTGTTTTTT,CASSLSTGGDEKLFF
TRBJ2-7,.,TRBV18,.,TGTGCCAGCTCATCCCAACAAGGTGGTTACGAGCAGTACTTC,CASSSQQGGYEQYF
TRBJ2-5,TRBD1,TRBV11-2,.,TGTGCCAGCAGCTTCCAGTCTTGGCAGGGGGCGCGATGGGAGACCCAGTACTTC,CASSFQSWQGARWETQYF
TRBJ1-2,.,TRBV10-3,.,TGTGCCATCAGTGAGGGGGTTGGCTATGGCTACACCTTC,CAISEGVGYGYTF
TRBJ2-5,.,TRBV7-2,.,TGTGCCAGCAGCTTTCAACAGGGAGCACAAGAGACCCAGTACTTC,CASSFQQGAQETQYF
TRBJ1-1,.,TRBV7-2,.,TGTGCCAGCAGCCCCCAGGTGGGGATGAACACTGAAGCTTTCTTT,CASSPQVGMNTEAFF
TRBJ2-1,TRBD1,TRBV18,.,TGTGCCAGCTCAACATTCACAGGGGGCAATGAGCAGTTCTTC,CASSTFTGGNEQFF
TRBJ1-1,.,TRBV19,.,TGTGCCAGTAGTTCCATCAAGGCTTTCTTT,CASSSIKAFF
TRBJ2-1,TRBD2,TRBV7-2,.,TGTGCCAGCAGCTTACTAGCGGGAGGTTCTGAGCAGTTCTTC,CASSLLAGGSEQFF